The 5 T cell receptor beta chains below were found in one sample sequenced in a study of CD8+CD57+ T cells in acquired aplastic anemia. According to the study, genomic DNA was the template for TCR beta VDJ and CDR3 profiling. TCRdb redid the calling of the reads with MiXCR, one entry per CDR3 protein. Of roughly 170,000 distinct CDR3 sequences detected, about 60% appear once; the ten largest clones hold 45%. Sequenced material: sorted CD4+, CD8+, or CD8+CD57+ T cells (not recorded which) from PBMCs. These receptors all stem from a human donor in good health.

This rearrangement joins TRBV19 to TRBJ2-7; D unresolved. Germline CDR1 LNHDA, CDR2 SQIVND (reference sequence). V lost 4 bases and J lost 6, with 13 bases in between. The CDR3 is made up of 13 amino acids. CDR3 DNA sequence: TGTGCCAGTAGTAGCTCCGTTGGTCCCGAGCAGTACTTC. This codes for CASSSSVGPEQYF. The complete variable domain, with remaining parts taken from reference TRBV19 and TRBJ2-7, reads DGGITQSPKYLFRKEGQNVTLSCEQNLNHDAMYWYRQDPGQGLRLIYYSQIVNDFQKGDIAEGYSVSREKKESFPLTVTSAQKNPTAFYLCASSSSVGPEQYFGPGTRLTVT.

The genes are TRBV10-3 and TRBJ2-5, with 16 bases matching TRBD2. The length of the CDR3 is 19 residues. Unmatched junction bases numbered 9, after V lost 3 bases and J lost 2 bases. Germline V gene sequence: CDR1 ENHRY, CDR2 SYGVKD. The CDR3 DNA sequence: TGTGCCATCAGTGACATCCCCGGGACTAGCGGGAGGGTTCAAGAGACCCAGTACTTC. Translation gives CAISDIPGTSGRVQETQYF.

The chain is built from TRBV7-9 and TRBJ1-1, with D possibly being TRBD1 (6 bases). CDR3 length: 12 residues. V dropped 7 bases and J dropped 6 bases, with 12 bases sitting between them. CDR1 SEHNR and CDR2 FQNEAQ come from the germline V gene (reference sequence). CDR3 protein: CASTPGGSEAFF. CDR3 nucleotides: TGTGCCAGCACCCCGGGGGGCTCTGAAGCTTTCTTT. Combining the CDR3 with reference TRBV7-9 and TRBJ1-1 gives the whole variable domain DTGVSQNPRHKITKRGQNVTFRCDPISEHNRLYWYRQTLGQGPEFLTYFQNEAQLEKSRLLSDRFSAERPKGSFSTLEIQRTEQGDSAMYLCASTPGGSEAFFGQGTRLTVV.

Worth noting for this clonotype: This may arise from a read error, as a much more abundant clone is one base away. The V and J genes are TRBV2 and TRBJ2-1; 9 nucleotides match TRBD1. Germline CDR1 SNHLY, CDR2 FYNNEI. The trim removed 2 bases at V and 4 bases at J, leaving 3 bases unmatched. CDR3 length equals 15 residues. The CDR3 is CASSESGTGYNEQFF. In DNA form, the CDR3 reads TGTGCCAGCAGTGAATCAGGGACAGGGTACAATGAGCAGTTCTTC.

CDR3 loop: CASSLVGFGETQYF. The DNA of the CDR3 is TGTGCCAGCAGCTTAGTGGGGTTTGGAGAGACCCAGTACTTC. This sequence joins TRBV7-9 and TRBJ2-5; D gene ambiguous. Germline V gives CDR1 SEHNR, CDR2 FQNEAQ (reference sequence). This CDR3 comprises 14 residues. V was clipped by 1 base and J by 4 bases, with 10 bases between them.